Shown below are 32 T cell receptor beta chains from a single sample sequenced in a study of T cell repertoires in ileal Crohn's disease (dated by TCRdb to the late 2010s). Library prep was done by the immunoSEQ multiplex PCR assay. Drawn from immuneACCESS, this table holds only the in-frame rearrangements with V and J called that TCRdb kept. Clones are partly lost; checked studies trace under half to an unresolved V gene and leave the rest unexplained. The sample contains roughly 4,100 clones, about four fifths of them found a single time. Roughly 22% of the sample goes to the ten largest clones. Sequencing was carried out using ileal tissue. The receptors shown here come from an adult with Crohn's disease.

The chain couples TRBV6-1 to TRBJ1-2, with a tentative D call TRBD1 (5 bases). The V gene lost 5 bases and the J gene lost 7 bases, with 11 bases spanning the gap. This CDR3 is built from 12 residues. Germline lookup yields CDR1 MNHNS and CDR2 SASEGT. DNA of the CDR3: TGTGCCAGCAGTACTGCAGGGTTTGGCTACACCTTC. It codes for CASSTAGFGYTF.

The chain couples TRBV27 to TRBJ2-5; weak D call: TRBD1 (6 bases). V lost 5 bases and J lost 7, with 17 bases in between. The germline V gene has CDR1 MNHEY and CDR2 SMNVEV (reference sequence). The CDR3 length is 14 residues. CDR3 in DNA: TGTGCCAGCAGTCTACAGGGCCGACGCGGGACCCAGTACTTC. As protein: CASSLQGRRGTQYF.

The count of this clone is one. The CDR3 here is CASSLVSAGGTEAFF. In nucleotides, the CDR3 is TGTGCCAGCAGCTTAGTGTCGGCAGGGGGTACTGAAGCTTTCTTT. V usage is TRBV7-8 and J usage is TRBJ1-1, with TRBD1 matching 7 bases. The CDR3 spans 15 residues. Per germline, CDR1 SGHVS and CDR2 FQNEAQ. J lost 5 bases, V lost 1 base, and 7 bases had no gene match. Using reference TRBV7-8 and TRBJ1-1 for the parts outside the CDR3, the full variable domain is GAGVSQSPRYKVAKRGQDVALRCDPISGHVSLFWYQQALGQGPEFLTYFQNEAQLDKSGLPSDRFFAERPEGSVSTLKIQRTQQEDSAVYLCASSLVSAGGTEAFFGQGTRLTVV.

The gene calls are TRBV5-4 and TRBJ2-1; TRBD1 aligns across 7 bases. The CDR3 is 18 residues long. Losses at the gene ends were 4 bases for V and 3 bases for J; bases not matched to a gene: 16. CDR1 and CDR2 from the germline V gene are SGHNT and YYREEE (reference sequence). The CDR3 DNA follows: TGTGCCAGCAGCCGCGGACGGTTTAGACAGGGCGGCTACAATGAGCAGTTCTTC. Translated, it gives CASSRGRFRQGGYNEQFF.

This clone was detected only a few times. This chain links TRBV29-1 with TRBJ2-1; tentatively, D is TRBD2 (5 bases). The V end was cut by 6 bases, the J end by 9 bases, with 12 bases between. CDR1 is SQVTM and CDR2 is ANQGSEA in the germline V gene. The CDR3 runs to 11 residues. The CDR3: CSVGARGEQFF. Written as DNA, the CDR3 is TGCAGCGTCGGAGCTCGGGGTGAGCAGTTCTTC.

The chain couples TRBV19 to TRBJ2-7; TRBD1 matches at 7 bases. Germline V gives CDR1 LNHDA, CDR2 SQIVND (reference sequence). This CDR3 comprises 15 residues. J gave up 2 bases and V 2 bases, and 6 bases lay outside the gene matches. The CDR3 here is CASSIYLGQTYEQYF. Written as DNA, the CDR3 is TGTGCCAGTAGTATATACCTGGGACAGACCTACGAGCAGTACTTC.

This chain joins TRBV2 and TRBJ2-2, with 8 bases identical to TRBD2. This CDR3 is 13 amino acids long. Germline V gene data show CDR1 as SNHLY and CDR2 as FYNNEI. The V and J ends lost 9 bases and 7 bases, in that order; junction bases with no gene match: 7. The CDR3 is CASIRTSYGELFF. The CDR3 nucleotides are TGTGCCAGTATCCGGACTAGCTACGGGGAGCTGTTTTTT.

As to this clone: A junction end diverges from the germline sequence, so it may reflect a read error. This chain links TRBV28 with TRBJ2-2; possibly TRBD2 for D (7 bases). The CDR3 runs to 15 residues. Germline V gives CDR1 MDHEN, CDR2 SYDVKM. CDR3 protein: CAIGGGGQNAGELFF. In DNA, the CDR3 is TGTGCCATCGGTGGGGGGGGCCAGAACGCCGGGGAGCTGTTTTTT. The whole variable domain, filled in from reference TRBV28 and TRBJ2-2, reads DVKVTQSSRYLVKRTGEKVFLECVQDMDHENMFWYRQDPGLGLRLIYFSYDVKMKEKGDIPEGYSVSREKKERFSLILESASTNQTSMYLCAIGGGGQNAGELFFGEGSRLTVL.

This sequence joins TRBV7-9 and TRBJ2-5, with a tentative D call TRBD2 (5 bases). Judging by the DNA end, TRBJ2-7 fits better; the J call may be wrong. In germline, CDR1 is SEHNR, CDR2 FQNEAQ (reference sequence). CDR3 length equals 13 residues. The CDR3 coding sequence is TGTGCCAGCAGCTTCCAACAGCGGTACGAGCAGTACTTC. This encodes CASSFQQRYEQYF.

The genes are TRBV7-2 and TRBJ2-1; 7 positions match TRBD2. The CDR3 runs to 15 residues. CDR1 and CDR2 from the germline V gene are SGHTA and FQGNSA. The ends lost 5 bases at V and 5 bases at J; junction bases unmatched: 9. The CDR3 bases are TGTGCCAGCAGCGTCGGGAGGCCCCGGGACAATGAGCAGTTCTTC. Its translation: CASSVGRPRDNEQFF.

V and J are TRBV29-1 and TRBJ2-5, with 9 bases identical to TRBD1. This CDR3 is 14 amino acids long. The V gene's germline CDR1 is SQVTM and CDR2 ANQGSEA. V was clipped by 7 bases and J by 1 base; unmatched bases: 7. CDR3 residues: CSGSTGGGQETQYF. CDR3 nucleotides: TGCAGCGGTTCCACAGGGGGCGGCCAAGAGACCCAGTACTTC.

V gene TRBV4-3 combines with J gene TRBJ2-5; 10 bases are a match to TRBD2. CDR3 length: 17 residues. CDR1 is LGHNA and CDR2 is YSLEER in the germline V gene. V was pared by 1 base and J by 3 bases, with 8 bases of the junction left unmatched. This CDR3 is CASSQGLAGLTEETQYF. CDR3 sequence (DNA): TGCGCCAGCAGCCAAGGACTAGCGGGCCTCACGGAAGAGACCCAGTACTTC.

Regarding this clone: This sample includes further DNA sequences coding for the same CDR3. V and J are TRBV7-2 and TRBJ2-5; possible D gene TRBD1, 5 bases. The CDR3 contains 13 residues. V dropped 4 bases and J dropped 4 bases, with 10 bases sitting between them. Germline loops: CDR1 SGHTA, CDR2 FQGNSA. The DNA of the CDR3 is TGTGCCAGCAGCTCCAATAGGGGAGAGACCCAGTACTTC. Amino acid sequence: CASSSNRGETQYF.

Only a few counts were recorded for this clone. CDR3 protein: CASSLGTGHYEQYF. CDR3 bases: TGTGCCAGCAGCCTGGGGACAGGGCACTACGAGCAGTACTTC. The V gene is TRBV7-9, the J gene TRBJ2-7; 9 bases are a match to TRBD1. Germline values: CDR1 SEHNR, CDR2 FQNEAQ (reference sequence). The CDR3 extends over 14 amino acids. With V trimmed by 5 bases and J by 3 bases, 5 bases remained unmatched.

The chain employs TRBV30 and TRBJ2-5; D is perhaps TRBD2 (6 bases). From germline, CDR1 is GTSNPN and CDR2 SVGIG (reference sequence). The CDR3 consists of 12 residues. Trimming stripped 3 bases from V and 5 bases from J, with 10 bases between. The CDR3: CAWRAGRETQYF. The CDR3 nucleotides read TGTGCCTGGAGAGCGGGCCGGGAGACCCAGTACTTC.

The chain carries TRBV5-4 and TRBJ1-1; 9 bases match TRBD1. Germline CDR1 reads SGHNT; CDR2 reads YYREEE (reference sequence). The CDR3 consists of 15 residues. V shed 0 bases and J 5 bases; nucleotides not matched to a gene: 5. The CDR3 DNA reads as TGTGCCAGCAGCTTGGACAGGGGGCGACAAACTGAAGCTTTCTTT. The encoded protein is CASSLDRGRQTEAFF.

Written as DNA, the CDR3 is TGTGCCAGCAGCTCGACAGGGGGTCGGGGAAACACCATATATTTT. The encoded protein is CASSSTGGRGNTIYF. The V call is TRBV11-2, the J call TRBJ1-3, with 9 bases fitting TRBD1. V lost 4 bases to trimming and J lost 4 bases; unmatched junction nucleotides: 5. This CDR3 comprises 15 residues. The germline V gene encodes CDR1 SGHAT and CDR2 FQNNGV.

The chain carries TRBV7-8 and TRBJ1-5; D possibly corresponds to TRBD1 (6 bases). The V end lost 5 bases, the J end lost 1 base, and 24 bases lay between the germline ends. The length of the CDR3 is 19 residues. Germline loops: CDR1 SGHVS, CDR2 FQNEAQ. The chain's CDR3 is CASSPYGRGSRASNQPQHF. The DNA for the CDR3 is TGTGCCAGCAGCCCCTATGGCAGGGGATCCAGAGCCAGCAATCAGCCCCAGCATTTT.

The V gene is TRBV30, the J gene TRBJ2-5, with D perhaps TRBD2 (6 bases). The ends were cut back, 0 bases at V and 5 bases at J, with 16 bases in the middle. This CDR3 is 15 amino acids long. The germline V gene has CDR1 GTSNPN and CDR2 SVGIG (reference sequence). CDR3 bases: TGTGCCTGGAGTGTACCCGCGGGGATGGGGGAGACCCAGTACTTC. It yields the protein CAWSVPAGMGETQYF.

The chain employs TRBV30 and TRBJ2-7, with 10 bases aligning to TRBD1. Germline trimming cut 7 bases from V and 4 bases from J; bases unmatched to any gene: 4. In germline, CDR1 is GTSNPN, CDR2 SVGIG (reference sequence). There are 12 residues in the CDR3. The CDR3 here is CASGQGRYEQYF. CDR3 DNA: TGTGCCTCGGGACAGGGGCGGTACGAGCAGTACTTC. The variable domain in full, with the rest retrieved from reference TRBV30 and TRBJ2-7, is SQTIHQWPATLVQPVGSPLSLECTVEGTSNPNLYWYRQAAGRGLQLLFYSVGIGQISSEVPQNLSASRPQDRQFILSSKKLLLSDSGFYLCASGQGRYEQYFGPGTRLTVT.

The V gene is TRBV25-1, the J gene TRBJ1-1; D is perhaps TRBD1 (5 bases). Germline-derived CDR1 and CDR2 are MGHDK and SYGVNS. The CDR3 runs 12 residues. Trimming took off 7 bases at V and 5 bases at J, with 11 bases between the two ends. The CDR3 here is CASNKRGTEAFF. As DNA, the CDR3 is TGTGCCAGCAACAAACGGGGGACTGAAGCTTTCTTT.

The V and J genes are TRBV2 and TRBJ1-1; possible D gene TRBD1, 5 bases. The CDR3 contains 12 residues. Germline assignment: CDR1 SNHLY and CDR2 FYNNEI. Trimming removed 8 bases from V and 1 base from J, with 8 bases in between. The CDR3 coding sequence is TGTGCCAGCGATGACAGGAACACTGAAGCTTTCTTT. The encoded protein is CASDDRNTEAFF. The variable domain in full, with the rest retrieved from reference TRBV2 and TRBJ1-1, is EPEVTQTPSHQVTQMGQEVILRCVPISNHLYFYWYRQILGQKVEFLVSFYNNEISEKSEIFDDQFSVERPDGSNFTLKIRSTKLEDSAMYFCASDDRNTEAFFGQGTRLTVV.

CDR3 sequence: CASSFGLAGFFYF. The CDR3 region has the DNA TGTGCCAGCAGCTTCGGACTAGCGGGATTCTTTTACTTC. The gene calls are TRBV7-2 and TRBJ2-7; 12 positions agree with TRBD2. This CDR3 region has 13 residues. J was trimmed by 13 bases and V by 3 bases; bases with no gene match: 7. Germline values: CDR1 SGHTA, CDR2 FQGNSA.

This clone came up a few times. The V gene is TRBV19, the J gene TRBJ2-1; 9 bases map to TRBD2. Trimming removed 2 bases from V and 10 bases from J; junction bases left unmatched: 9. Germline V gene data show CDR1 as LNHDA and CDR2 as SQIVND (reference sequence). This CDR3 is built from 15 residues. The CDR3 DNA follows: TGTGCCAGTAGTATAAACTTTAGCGGGAGAAGGGAGCAGTTCTTC. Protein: CASSINFSGRREQFF.

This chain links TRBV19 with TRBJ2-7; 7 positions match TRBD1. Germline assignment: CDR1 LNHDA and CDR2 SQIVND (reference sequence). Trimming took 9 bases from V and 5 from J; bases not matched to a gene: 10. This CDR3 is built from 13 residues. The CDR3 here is CARQTGKGDEQYF. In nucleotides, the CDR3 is TGTGCCAGACAGACAGGGAAGGGCGACGAGCAGTACTTC.

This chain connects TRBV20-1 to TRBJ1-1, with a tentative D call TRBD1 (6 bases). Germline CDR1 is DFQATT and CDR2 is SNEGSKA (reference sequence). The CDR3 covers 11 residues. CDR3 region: CRVAGATEAFF. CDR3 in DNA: TGCAGGGTCGCGGGGGCTACTGAAGCTTTCTTT.

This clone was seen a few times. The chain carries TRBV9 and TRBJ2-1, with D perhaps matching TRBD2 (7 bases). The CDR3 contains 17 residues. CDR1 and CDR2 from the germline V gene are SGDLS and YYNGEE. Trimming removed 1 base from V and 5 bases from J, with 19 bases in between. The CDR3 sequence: CASSVKGGGGVNNEQFF. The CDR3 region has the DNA TGTGCCAGCAGCGTAAAAGGGGGGGGAGGTGTTAACAATGAGCAGTTCTTC.

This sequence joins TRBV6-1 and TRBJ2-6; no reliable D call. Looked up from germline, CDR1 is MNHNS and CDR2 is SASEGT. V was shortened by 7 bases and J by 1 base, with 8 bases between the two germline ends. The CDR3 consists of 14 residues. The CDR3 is CASIGHSGANVLTF. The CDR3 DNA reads TGTGCCAGCATTGGGCATTCTGGGGCCAACGTCCTGACTTTC.

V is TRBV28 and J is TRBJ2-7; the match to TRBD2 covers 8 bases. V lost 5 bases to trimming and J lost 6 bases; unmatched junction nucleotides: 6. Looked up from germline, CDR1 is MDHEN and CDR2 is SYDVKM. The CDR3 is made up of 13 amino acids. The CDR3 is CASSPGLGREQYF. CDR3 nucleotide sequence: TGTGCCAGCAGTCCGGGACTAGGACGCGAGCAGTACTTC.

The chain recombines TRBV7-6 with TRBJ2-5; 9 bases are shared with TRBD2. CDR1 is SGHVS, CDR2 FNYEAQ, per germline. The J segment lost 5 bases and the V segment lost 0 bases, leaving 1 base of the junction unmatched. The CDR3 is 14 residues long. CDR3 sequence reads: CASSLASGSETQYF. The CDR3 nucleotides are TGTGCCAGCAGCTTAGCTAGCGGGAGTGAGACCCAGTACTTC. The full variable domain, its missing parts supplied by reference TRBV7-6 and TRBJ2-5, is GAGVSQSPRYKVTKRGQDVALRCDPISGHVSLYWYRQALGQGPEFLTYFNYEAQQDKSGLPNDRFSAERPEGSISTLTIQRTEQRDSAMYRCASSLASGSETQYFGPGTRLLVL.

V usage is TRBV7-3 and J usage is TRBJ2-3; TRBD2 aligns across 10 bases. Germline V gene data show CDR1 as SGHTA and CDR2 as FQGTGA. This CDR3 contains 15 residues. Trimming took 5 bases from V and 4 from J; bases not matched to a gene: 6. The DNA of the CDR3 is TGTGCCAGCAGCCTCACTAGCGGGGTGGCAGATACGCAGTATTTT. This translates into CASSLTSGVADTQYF.

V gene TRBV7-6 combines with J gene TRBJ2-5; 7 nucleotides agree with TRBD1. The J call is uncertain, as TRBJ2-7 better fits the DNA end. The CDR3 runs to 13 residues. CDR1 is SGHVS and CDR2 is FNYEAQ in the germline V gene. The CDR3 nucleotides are TGTGCCAGCAGCAGGGACAGCTTCTACGAGCAGTACTTC. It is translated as CASSRDSFYEQYF.